These 3 T cell receptor beta chains came from one sample sequenced in a study of Ad26.COV2.S vaccination and SARS-CoV-2 variants. Treatment indicated: over 15 received Ad26.COV2.S at low or high dose, single or two shots; roughly five received placebo; per-sample allocation not given. Day 63 after the first injection of vaccine or placebo was the sampling time. TCRdb's copy holds only in-frame clones and misses some; the assay was immunoSEQ multiplex PCR. The profile shows some 640,000 clones, more than 80% of them singletons. Specimen: peripheral blood, collected in a trial of Ad26.COV2.S vaccine versus placebo. The source of these receptors is a person between 18 and 60 years old who received the Ad26.COV2.S COVID-19 vaccine or a placebo.

This clone was observed a single time. This chain uses TRBV12-3 or TRBV12-4 with TRBJ1-1; D ambiguous. V was pared by 7 bases and J by 4 bases, with 10 bases between. The CDR3 covers 12 residues. The DNA of the CDR3 is TGTGCCAGCACCTCGGCGGCCACTGAAGCTTTCTTT. It encodes CASTSAATEAFF.

The CDR3 sequence is CASSYTADGYTF. The CDR3 DNA reads TGTGCCAGCAGTTACACGGCAGATGGCTACACCTTC. This rearrangement joins TRBV6-2 or TRBV6-3 to TRBJ1-2; D is uncertain. Trimming removed 2 bases from V and 6 bases from J, with 7 bases in between. The length of the CDR3 is 12 residues. Per the germline V gene, CDR1 is MNHEY and CDR2 is SVGEGT.

The J gene is TRBJ2-1, the V gene TRBV2; 10 nucleotides align to TRBD1. This CDR3 spans 15 amino acids. The J segment lost 8 bases and the V segment lost 7 bases, leaving 11 bases of the junction unmatched. Germline V gene data show CDR1 as SNHLY and CDR2 as FYNNEI. CDR3 protein: CASKPDRGRRDEQFF. The DNA of the CDR3 is TGTGCCAGCAAGCCCGACAGGGGGCGCAGGGATGAGCAGTTCTTC.